The rows below give T cell receptor beta chains drawn from one sample of a study of blood T cell repertoires in COVID-19. Produced via immunoSEQ multiplex PCR; TCRdb's table is partial and in-frame only. Of about 180,000 clones in the sample, 84% are singletons; the top ten hold 5.5% to 7.5%. Sequencing used peripheral blood. These receptors were taken from a human donor in a cohort sampled during active COVID-19. Both conserved end residues are part of each CDR3. The D gene is left open where the match is weak. For some rows the clone size is stated as once, few or many, or as a class when expanded; others skip it.

j_call	d_call	v_call	clone_size	cdr3_nt	cdr3_aa
TRBJ2-5	TRBD1	TRBV2	-	TGTGCCAGCAGGGGGACAGGGGGTGGGGAGACCCAGTACTTC	CASRGTGGGETQYF
TRBJ1-2	-	TRBV7-8	-	TGTGCCAGCAGCTTAGATGTTTTTTTAGGCTACACCTTC	CASSLDVFLGYTF
TRBJ1-2	TRBD1	TRBV7-9	-	TGTGCCAGCAGCTTTTCGGGACAGGGCACCTATGGCTACACCTTC	CASSFSGQGTYGYTF
TRBJ2-5	-	TRBV19	-	TGTGCCAGTAGTATAGGGCGACAGCAAGAGACCCAGTACTTC	CASSIGRQQETQYF
TRBJ2-7	TRBD1	TRBV5-1	once	TGCGCCAGCAGCCCCAGGGGGCAAAATTTCTACGAGCAGTACTTC	CASSPRGQNFYEQYF
TRBJ2-7	TRBD2	TRBV2	-	TGTGCCAGCAGCAATCAGCGGGGGGGCCGGTACGAGCAGTACTTC	CASSNQRGGRYEQYF
TRBJ1-4	-	TRBV25-1	-	TGTGCCAGCAGTCCGGACCTAAGAGGGGAAAAACTGTTTTTT	CASSPDLRGEKLFF
TRBJ2-1	TRBD2	TRBV2	-	TGTGCCAGTCCGGGAGGTAATGAGCAGTTCTTC	CASPGGNEQFF
TRBJ1-3	-	TRBV19	once	TGTGCCAGTACCCAGGTCTGGTCAGGCTCCCTCTCGACTGGAAACACCATATATTTT	CASTQVWSGSLSTGNTIYF
TRBJ2-5	TRBD1	TRBV5-1	-	TGCGCCAGCAGCCTGACCCCGACAGGGGGCGCAGAGACCCAGTACTTC	CASSLTPTGGAETQYF
TRBJ1-5	-	TRBV4-1	-	TGCGCCAGCAGCCAATTTCGGACAGCGAGAAATCAGCCCCAGCATTTT	CASSQFRTARNQPQHF
TRBJ1-1	TRBD1	TRBV7-9	-	TGTGCCAGCAGCCTCCTTTCTGCCGGGACAGATCACACTGAAGCTTTCTTT	CASSLLSAGTDHTEAFF
TRBJ2-3	TRBD2	TRBV2	-	TGTGCCAGCACCGGGGGGCTAGCGGGGGAGACAGATACGCAGTATTTT	CASTGGLAGETDTQYF
TRBJ2-1	TRBD2	TRBV24-1	-	TGTGCCACCAGTGACTCCCCCAGCGGGGGCGTTTCTGAGCAGTTCTTC	CATSDSPSGGVSEQFF
TRBJ1-5	-	TRBV19	-	TGTGCCAGTAGTTGGGGGGACAATCAGCCCCAGCATTTT	CASSWGDNQPQHF
TRBJ2-1	-	TRBV27	once	TGTGCCAGCAGTTCTCTCGGTGAGCAGTTCTTC	CASSSLGEQFF
TRBJ2-3	TRBD1	TRBV6-1	-	TGTGCCAGCAGTGACCGGACAGGGAGCACAGATACGCAGTATTTT	CASSDRTGSTDTQYF
TRBJ1-5	-	TRBV7-7	-	TGTGCTAGCAGCCGAGACTGCACCGATGGCAATCAGCCCCAGCATTTT	CASSRDCTDGNQPQHF
TRBJ1-6	-	TRBV19	once	TGTGCCAGTAGCCTTCGGCTAGGGAGCTCCTATAATTCACCCCTCCACTTT	CASSLRLGSSYNSPLHF
TRBJ1-2	TRBD1	TRBV6-5	-	TGTGCCAGCAGTTACTGGCAGGGGGCCGACGTTGGTGGCTACACCTTC	CASSYWQGADVGGYTF
TRBJ1-1	-	TRBV6-5	-	TGTGCCAGCAGTTACAAGAAGACAGGGAACACTGAAGCTTTCTTT	CASSYKKTGNTEAFF
TRBJ1-2	-	TRBV5-1	-	TGCGCCAGCAGCGTCGGGACTAACTATGGCTACACCTTC	CASSVGTNYGYTF
TRBJ2-3	TRBD2	TRBV9	-	TGTGCCAGCAGCGTAGCAACTAGCGGAGTCGCAGATACGCAGTATTTT	CASSVATSGVADTQYF
TRBJ2-1	TRBD2	TRBV11-1	-	TGTGCCAGCAGCTTGGGCCCGGGAGGCTGGCAGTTCTTC	CASSLGPGGWQFF
TRBJ1-4	-	TRBV5-4	-	TGTGCCAGCAGCTTGGTCGGGGGTACAGATGAAAAACTGTTTTTT	CASSLVGGTDEKLFF
TRBJ1-2	TRBD1	TRBV9	once	TGTGCCAGCAGCCCCGGGGGAACAGGGGTCAACTATGGCTACACCTTC	CASSPGGTGVNYGYTF
TRBJ1-2	-	TRBV11-2	-	TGTGCCAGCAGCTTATCGAGTACTAACTATGGCTACACCTTC	CASSLSSTNYGYTF
TRBJ1-1	-	TRBV7-9	-	TGTGCCAGCACTCCCCGGGGGGCGGAGACTGAAGCTTTCTTT	CASTPRGAETEAFF
TRBJ1-2	TRBD1	TRBV6-5	-	TGTGCCAGCACGACAGGGCATGGCTACACTTTC	CASTTGHGYTF
TRBJ1-2	TRBD1	TRBV6-2/TRBV6-3	-	TGTGCCAGCAGTTATCGGGACAGGGGATTCTATGGCTACACCTTC	CASSYRDRGFYGYTF
TRBJ1-2	TRBD1	TRBV5-1	-	TGCGCCAGCAGCTTGGGGACAGGGAATAACTATGGCTACACCTTC	CASSLGTGNNYGYTF
TRBJ1-1	-	TRBV5-1	-	TGCGCCAGCAGCCCTATTAACTTGAACACTGAAGCTTTCTTT	CASSPINLNTEAFF
TRBJ2-7	TRBD1	TRBV18	-	TGTGCCAGCTCACCACCGAAGGGGACAGGGGGGTACGAGCAGTACTTC	CASSPPKGTGGYEQYF
TRBJ2-1	-	TRBV11-2	-	TGTGCCAGCAGCTTGTTAAGCGGCCGGCGGAATGAGCAGTTCTTC	CASSLLSGRRNEQFF
TRBJ2-7	-	TRBV7-8	-	TGTGCCAGCAGCCGCCTCTTCTACGAGCAGTACTTC	CASSRLFYEQYF
TRBJ1-1	-	TRBV2	-	TGTGCCAGCAGTTACAGGAATGCTTTCTTT	CASSYRNAFF
TRBJ2-3	TRBD2	TRBV5-1	-	TGCGCCAGCAGCTCCATTAGCGGGGGGGCATCAGATACGCAGTATTTT	CASSSISGGASDTQYF
TRBJ2-7	-	TRBV4-2	-	TGTGCCAGCAGCCCAGGACTCTCCTACGAGCAGTACTTC	CASSPGLSYEQYF
TRBJ1-5	-	TRBV19	many	TGTGCCAGTAGCCCCCAAACAGGGAACCAGCCCCAGCATTTT	CASSPQTGNQPQHF
TRBJ2-7	-	TRBV27	-	TGTGCCAGCAGTTTATTTGGAGGAGGTTCCTACGAGCAGTACTTC	CASSLFGGGSYEQYF
TRBJ1-2	TRBD1	TRBV19	-	TGTGCCAGTAGTATGACAGGGACTAACTATGGCTACACCTTC	CASSMTGTNYGYTF
TRBJ1-1	-	TRBV7-8	-	TGTGCCAGCAGCTTAGAAGTTCTTGGCAACACTGAAGCTTTCTTT	CASSLEVLGNTEAFF
TRBJ1-2	-	TRBV7-9	few	TGTGCCGGGGTGGGGACAAGGCCTAACTATGGCTACACCTTC	CAGVGTRPNYGYTF
TRBJ1-2	-	TRBV5-8	-	TGTGCCAGCAGCTTGTGGTCAGGGGCTAACTATGGCTACACCTTC	CASSLWSGANYGYTF
TRBJ2-7	-	TRBV3-1/TRBV3-2	-	TGTGCCAGCAGCAACAGTGCTCCCTACGAGCAGTACTTC	CASSNSAPYEQYF
TRBJ2-5	-	TRBV5-5	-	TGTGCCAGCAGCTTGGGTTCCCAGGAAGAGACCCAGTACTTC	CASSLGSQEETQYF